This T cell receptor beta chain was obtained from a study of T cells in women clearing cervical HPV infection. Study as a whole: Cases: HPV16-related CIN3 or worse on histology, 2 invasive cancers. No precancer developed; the control's incident HPV16 infection cleared within 12 months. Case blood drawn at lesion detection; control blood after infection cleared.

Findings and limits, study-wide: Cases carried less TRBV6-7 than controls: approximately 0.1% versus 0.16%.

Regarding this clone: Its antigen is unknown. The CDR3 end is not reached by the read, which stops 3 residues before it; the germline J gene fills it in.

Looked up from germline, CDR1 is SGHTA and CDR2 is FQGNSA. This CDR3 has 15 residues. Sequencing used immunoSEQ multiplex PCR; TCRdb keeps in-frame clones, though not all of them. The table for this sample gives about 19,000 clones. The receptor's source is a woman aged 18-69 years with a cervical HPV16 infection that either progressed to CIN3+ or cleared (not recorded which). The genes are TRBV7-2 and TRBJ1-2; D might be TRBD1 (6 bases). The specimen sequenced was blood buffy coat. This CDR3 reads CASSLVVGGANDYTF. The part of the CDR3 DNA that was read is TGTGCCAGCAGCTTAGTAGTGGGGGGGGCAAACGAC.